The clone carrying this TCR beta chain was detected ten times or more. No antigen is known for it. The record originates from a study of molecular identifiers for immune sequencing clone quantification. The CDR3 is 12 residues long. CDR1 and CDR2 (germline): SQVTM, ANQGSEA. Trimming stripped 5 bases from V and 2 bases from J, with 9 bases between. Libraries of naive CD8 cells were prepared from 20,000 to 1,000,000 sorted cells using 10%, 30% or 50% RNA. The authors gated naive CD8 T cells as CD8+CD4-CCR7+CD45RA+ for sorting. Study observations and caveats: Effector cells kept over 98% of their molecules in clones above 20 RNA copies, while naive cells kept under 1% there. Jurkat TCR RNA spiked in from one cell reportedly remained identifiable amid some 950,000 naive cells.

Each CDR3 protein gets one entry after TCRdb re-called the PCR reads with MiXCR. Here the sample spans around 300,000 distinct CDR3 sequences, 24% being singletons. The clonotype originates from a human donor in good health. Some libraries in this study had Jurkat cell RNA spiked in. The sequencing input was naive CD8+ T cells from blood, with Jurkat cell RNA spiked in. Subset reported: FACS-sorted CD8+CD4-CCR7+CD45RA+ naive T cells. This sequence joins TRBV29-1 and TRBJ1-1; D remains ambiguous. The CDR3 here is CSVPLGNTEAFF. In nucleotides, the CDR3 is TGCAGCGTTCCACTCGGAAACACTGAAGCTTTCTTT.